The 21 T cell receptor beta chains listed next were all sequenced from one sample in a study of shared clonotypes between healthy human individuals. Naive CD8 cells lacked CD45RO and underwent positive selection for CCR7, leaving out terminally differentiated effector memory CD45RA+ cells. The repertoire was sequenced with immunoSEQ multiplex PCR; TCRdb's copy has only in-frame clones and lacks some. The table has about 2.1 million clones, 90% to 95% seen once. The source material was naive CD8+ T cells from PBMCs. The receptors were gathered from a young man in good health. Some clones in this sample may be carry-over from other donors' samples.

The CDR3 reads CASSAGPQGYNEQFF. The CDR3 bases are TGTGCCAGCAGCGCAGGGCCCCAAGGCTACAATGAGCAGTTCTTC. The V call is TRBV7-3, the J call TRBJ2-1; TRBD1 is a possible D gene (5 bases). The CDR3 runs to 15 residues. V was trimmed by 5 bases and J by 3 bases, leaving 14 bases between them. Germline V gene data show CDR1 as SGHTA and CDR2 as FQGTGA.

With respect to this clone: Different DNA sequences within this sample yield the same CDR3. The CDR3 sequence is CASSEGGRTEAFF. CDR3 DNA: TGTGCCAGCAGCGAGGGAGGACGGACAGAAGCTTTCTTT. V is TRBV9 and J is TRBJ1-1, with D maybe TRBD1 (5 bases). Trimming cost V 3 bases and J 8 bases, with 14 bases left between them. From germline, CDR1 is SGDLS and CDR2 YYNGEE. CDR3 size: 13 residues.

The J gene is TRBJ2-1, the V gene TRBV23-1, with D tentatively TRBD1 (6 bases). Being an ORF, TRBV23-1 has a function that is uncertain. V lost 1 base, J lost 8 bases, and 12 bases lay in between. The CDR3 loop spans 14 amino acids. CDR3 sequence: CASSQLLRGHEQFF. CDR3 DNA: TGCGCCAGCAGTCAATTACTCAGGGGCCATGAGCAGTTCTTC.

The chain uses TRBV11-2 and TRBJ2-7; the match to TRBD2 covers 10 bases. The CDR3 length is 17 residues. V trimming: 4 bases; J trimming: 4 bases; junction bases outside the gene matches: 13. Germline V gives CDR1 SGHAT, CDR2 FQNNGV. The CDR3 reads CASSSSTWLAGAYEQYF. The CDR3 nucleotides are TGTGCCAGCAGCTCCTCGACCTGGCTAGCGGGAGCTTACGAGCAGTACTTC.

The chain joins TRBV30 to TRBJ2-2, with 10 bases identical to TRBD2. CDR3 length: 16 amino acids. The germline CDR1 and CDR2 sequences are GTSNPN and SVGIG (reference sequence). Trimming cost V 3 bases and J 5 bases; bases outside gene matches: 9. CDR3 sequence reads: CAWRGGAGGLTGELFF. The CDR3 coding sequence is TGTGCCTGGAGAGGCGGAGCGGGAGGGTTAACCGGGGAGCTGTTTTTT.

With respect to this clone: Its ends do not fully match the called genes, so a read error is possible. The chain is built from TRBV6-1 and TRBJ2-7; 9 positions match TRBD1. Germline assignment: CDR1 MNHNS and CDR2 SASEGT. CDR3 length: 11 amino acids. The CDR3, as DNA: TGTGCCAGCAGGTGGGGGGGACAGGGATCCTTC. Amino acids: CASRWGGQGSF.

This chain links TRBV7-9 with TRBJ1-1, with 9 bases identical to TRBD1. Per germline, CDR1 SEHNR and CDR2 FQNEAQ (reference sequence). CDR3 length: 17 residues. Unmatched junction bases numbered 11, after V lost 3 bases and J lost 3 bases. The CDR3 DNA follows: TGTGCCAGCAGCTTCCCCCTACTCACAGGGGGCCACACTGAAGCTTTCTTT. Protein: CASSFPLLTGGHTEAFF.

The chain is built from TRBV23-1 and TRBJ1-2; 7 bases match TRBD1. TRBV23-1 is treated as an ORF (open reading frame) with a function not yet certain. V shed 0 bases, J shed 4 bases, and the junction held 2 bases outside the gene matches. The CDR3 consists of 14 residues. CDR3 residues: CASSQSDRAYGYTF. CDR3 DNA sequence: TGCGCCAGCAGTCAATCAGACAGGGCCTATGGCTACACCTTC.

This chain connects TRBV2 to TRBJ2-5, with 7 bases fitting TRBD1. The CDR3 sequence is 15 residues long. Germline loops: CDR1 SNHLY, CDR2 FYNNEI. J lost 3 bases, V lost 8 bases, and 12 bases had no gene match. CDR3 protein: CASLHKQGTEETQYF. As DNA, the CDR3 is TGTGCCAGCCTGCATAAACAGGGGACCGAAGAGACCCAGTACTTC.

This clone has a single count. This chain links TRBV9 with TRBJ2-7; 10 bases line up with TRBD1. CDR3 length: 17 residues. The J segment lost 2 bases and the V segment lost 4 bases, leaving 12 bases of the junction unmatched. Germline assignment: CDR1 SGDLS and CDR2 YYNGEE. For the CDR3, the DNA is TGTGCCAGCAGCTTGACCGGCCGGGACAGGGGCCCCTACGAGCAGTACTTC. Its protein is CASSLTGRDRGPYEQYF.

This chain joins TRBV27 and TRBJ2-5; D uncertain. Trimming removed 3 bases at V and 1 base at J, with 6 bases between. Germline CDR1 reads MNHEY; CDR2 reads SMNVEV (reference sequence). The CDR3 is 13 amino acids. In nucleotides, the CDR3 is TGTGCCAGCAGTTTGCAGACCCAAGAGACCCAGTACTTC. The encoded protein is CASSLQTQETQYF.

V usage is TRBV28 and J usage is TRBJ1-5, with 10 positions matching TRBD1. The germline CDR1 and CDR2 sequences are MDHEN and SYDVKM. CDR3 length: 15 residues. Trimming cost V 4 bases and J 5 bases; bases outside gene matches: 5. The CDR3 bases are TGTGCCAGCAGTTACCGGGACAGGGGCTATCAGCCCCAGCATTTT. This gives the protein CASSYRDRGYQPQHF.

CDR3 bases: TGTGCCAGCAGCGTAGCCGGGGAGGGCGACGAGCAGTACTTC. Translated: CASSVAGEGDEQYF. The V gene is TRBV9, the J gene TRBJ2-7; the match to TRBD2 covers 7 bases. Trimming cost V 0 bases and J 5 bases; bases outside gene matches: 5. Germline loops: CDR1 SGDLS, CDR2 YYNGEE. This CDR3 is 14 amino acids long.

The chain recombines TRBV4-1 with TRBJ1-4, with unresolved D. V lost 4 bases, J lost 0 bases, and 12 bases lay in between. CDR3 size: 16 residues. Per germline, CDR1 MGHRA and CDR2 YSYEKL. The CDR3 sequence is CASSPLILPTNEKLFF. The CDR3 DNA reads TGCGCCAGCAGCCCCCTAATACTTCCAACTAATGAAAAACTGTTTTTT.

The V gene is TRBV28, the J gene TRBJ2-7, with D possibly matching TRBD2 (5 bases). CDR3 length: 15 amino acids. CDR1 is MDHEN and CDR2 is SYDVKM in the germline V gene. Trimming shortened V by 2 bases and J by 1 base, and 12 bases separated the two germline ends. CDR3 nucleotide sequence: TGTGCCAGCAGTTTAGCTGGGTCGGGGTCCTACGAGCAGTACTTC. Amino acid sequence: CASSLAGSGSYEQYF.

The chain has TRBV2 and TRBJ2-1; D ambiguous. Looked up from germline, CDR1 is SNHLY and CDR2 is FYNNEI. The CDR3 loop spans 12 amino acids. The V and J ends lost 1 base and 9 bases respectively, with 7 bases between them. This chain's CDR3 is CASSEGYGEQFF. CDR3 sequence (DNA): TGTGCCAGCAGTGAAGGGTACGGTGAGCAGTTCTTC.

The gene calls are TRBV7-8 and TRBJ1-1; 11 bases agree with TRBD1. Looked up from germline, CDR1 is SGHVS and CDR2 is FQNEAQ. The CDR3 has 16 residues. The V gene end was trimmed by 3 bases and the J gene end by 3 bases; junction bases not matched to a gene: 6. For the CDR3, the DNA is TGTGCCAGCAGCTTCCACCGGGACAGGGGGTACACTGAAGCTTTCTTT. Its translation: CASSFHRDRGYTEAFF.

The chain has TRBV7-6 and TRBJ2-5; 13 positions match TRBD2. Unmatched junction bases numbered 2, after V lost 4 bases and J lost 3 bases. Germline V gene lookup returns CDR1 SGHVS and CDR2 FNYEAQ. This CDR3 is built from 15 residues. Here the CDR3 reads CASSWTSGSKETQYF. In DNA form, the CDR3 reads TGTGCCAGCAGCTGGACTAGCGGGAGTAAAGAGACCCAGTACTTC.

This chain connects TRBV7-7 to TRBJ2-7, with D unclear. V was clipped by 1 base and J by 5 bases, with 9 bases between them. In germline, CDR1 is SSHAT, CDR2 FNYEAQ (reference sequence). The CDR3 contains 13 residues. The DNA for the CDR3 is TGTGCCAGCAGCTTAGGGGTCCGAGACGAGCAGTACTTC. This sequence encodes CASSLGVRDEQYF. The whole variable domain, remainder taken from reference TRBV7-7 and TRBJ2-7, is GAGVSQSPRYKVTKRGQDVTLRCDPISSHATLYWYQQALGQGPEFLTYFNYEAQPDKSGLPSDRFSAERPEGSISTLTIQRTEQRDSAMYRCASSLGVRDEQYFGPGTRLTVT.

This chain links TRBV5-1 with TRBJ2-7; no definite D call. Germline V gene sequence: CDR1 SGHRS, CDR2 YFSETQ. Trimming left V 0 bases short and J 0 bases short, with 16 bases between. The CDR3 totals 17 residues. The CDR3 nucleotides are TGCGCCAGCAGCTTGGGGACCTTGCAAAACTACTCCTACGAGCAGTACTTC. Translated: CASSLGTLQNYSYEQYF.

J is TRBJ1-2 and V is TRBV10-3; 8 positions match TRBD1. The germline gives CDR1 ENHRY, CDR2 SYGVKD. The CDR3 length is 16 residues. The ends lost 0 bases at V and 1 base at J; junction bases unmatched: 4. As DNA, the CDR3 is TGTGCCATCAGTGAGTCCCAGGGGGCGTATAACTATGGCTACACCTTC. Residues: CAISESQGAYNYGYTF.